This TCR beta chain emerged from a study of cytomegalovirus exposure and HLA in healthy donors. V trimming: 4 bases; J trimming: 7 bases; junction bases outside the gene matches: 8. The CDR3 totals 15 residues. CDR1 and CDR2 (germline): SGHNT, YYREEE (reference sequence). Study results and limitations: The authors enumerated 150 to 200 TCR beta chains as linked to cytomegalovirus. It was reportedly the case that the classifier diagnosed cytomegalovirus status with high specificity and sensitivity.

Concerning this clone: Its specificity is unknown.

TCRdb's copy holds only in-frame clones and misses some; the assay was immunoSEQ multiplex PCR. The sample shows some 270,000 clones, roughly 85% of them seen only once. The sequence derives from a woman in her late teens or twenties in good health and CMV-seronegative. The rearrangement joins TRBV5-4 to TRBJ1-2, with 12 bases aligning to TRBD1. The material sequenced was PBMCs. The CDR3 reads CASSQGTGGVSGYTF. Here the CDR3 DNA reads TGTGCCAGCAGCCAAGGGACAGGGGGCGTTAGTGGCTACACCTTC.